This passage covers 5 T cell receptor beta chains from one sample sequenced in a study of blood T cell repertoires in COVID-19. Profiling relied on immunoSEQ multiplex PCR, and the TCRdb table lists in-frame clones only, not all of them. This sample carries a few hundred thousand clones, about 86% of them seen once, and the ten largest clones take 13%. The sample taken for sequencing was peripheral blood. The source is a woman between 65 and 79 years old with COVID-19, enrolled during active disease.

The rearrangement joins TRBV12-3 or TRBV12-4 to TRBJ2-7; a weak D match, TRBD1 (6 bases). The CDR3 runs to 13 residues. V lost 7 bases, J lost 1 base, and 11 bases lay in between. The CDR3 sequence: CASTQGSSYEQYF. The CDR3 DNA follows: TGTGCCAGCACCCAGGGGAGTTCCTACGAGCAGTACTTC.

The gene calls are TRBV9 and TRBJ2-7; 7 bases map to TRBD1. CDR3 size: 15 residues. J gave up 2 bases and V 0 bases, and 5 bases lay outside the gene matches. CDR1 is SGDLS and CDR2 is YYNGEE in the germline V gene. CDR3 nucleotide sequence: TGTGCCAGCAGCGTAGCGGGCAGGGGGACCTACGAGCAGTACTTC. It translates to CASSVAGRGTYEQYF. The entire variable domain, with the rest obtained from reference TRBV9 and TRBJ2-7, is as follows: DSGVTQTPKHLITATGQRVTLRCSPRSGDLSVYWYQQSLDQGLQFLIQYYNGEERAKGNILERFSAQQFPDLHSELNLSSLELGDSALYFCASSVAGRGTYEQYFGPGTRLTVT.

The rearrangement joins TRBV7-8 to TRBJ1-6, with D unclear. Trimming cost V 5 bases and J 16 bases, with 12 bases left between them. CDR1 and CDR2 from the germline V gene are SGHVS and FQNEAQ. The CDR3 is made up of 11 amino acids. This CDR3 reads CASSQDSPLHF. As DNA, the CDR3 is TGTGCCAGCAGCCAAGACTCCCCGCTCCACTTT.

The CDR3 bases are TGTGCCAGCAGTTATTCCAGCGGGCGGGGTTATAGCACAGATACGCAGTATTTT. The encoded protein is CASSYSSGRGYSTDTQYF. J is TRBJ2-3 and V is TRBV6-2 or TRBV6-3; tentative D call: TRBD2 (6 bases). This CDR3 is built from 18 residues. Trimming took 3 bases from V and 0 from J, leaving 19 bases between them. Germline CDR1 MNHEY, CDR2 SVGEGT.

The V gene is TRBV6-2 or TRBV6-3, the J gene TRBJ1-2; D possibly corresponds to TRBD1 (6 bases). The CDR3 contains 13 residues. Germline lookup yields CDR1 MNHEY and CDR2 SVGEGT. Trimming removed 2 bases from V and 4 bases from J, with 8 bases in between. This CDR3 is CASSYGQIYGYTF. The CDR3 DNA is TGTGCCAGCAGTTACGGACAGATCTATGGCTACACCTTC.